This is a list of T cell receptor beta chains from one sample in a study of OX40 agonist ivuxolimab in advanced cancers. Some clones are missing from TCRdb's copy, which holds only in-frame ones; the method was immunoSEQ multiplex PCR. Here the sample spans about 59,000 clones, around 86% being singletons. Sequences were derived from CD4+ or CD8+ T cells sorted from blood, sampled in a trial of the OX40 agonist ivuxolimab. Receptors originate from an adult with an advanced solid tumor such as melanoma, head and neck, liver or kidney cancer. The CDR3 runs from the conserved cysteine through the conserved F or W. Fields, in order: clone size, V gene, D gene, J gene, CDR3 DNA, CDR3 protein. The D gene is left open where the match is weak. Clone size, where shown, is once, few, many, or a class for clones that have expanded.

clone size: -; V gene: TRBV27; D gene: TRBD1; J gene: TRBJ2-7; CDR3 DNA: TGTGCCAGCAGGCTACAGGGACAGGGGGAATACGAGCAGTACTTC; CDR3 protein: CASRLQGQGEYEQYF
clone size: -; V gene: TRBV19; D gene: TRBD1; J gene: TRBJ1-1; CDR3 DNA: TGTGCCAGTAGCCCAGACAGGGATGGGATGGCTTTCTTT; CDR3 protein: CASSPDRDGMAFF
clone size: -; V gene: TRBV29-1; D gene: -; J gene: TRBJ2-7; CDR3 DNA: TGCAGCGCCCAGGAACGGCCCGGTGGCGAGCAGTACTTC; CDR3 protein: CSAQERPGGEQYF
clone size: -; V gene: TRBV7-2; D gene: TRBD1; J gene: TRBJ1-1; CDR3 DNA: TGTGCCAGCAGCCTAAAGACAGGGCGGAACACTGAAGCTTTCTTT; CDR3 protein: CASSLKTGRNTEAFF
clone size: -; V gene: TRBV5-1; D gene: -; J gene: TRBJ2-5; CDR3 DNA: TGCGCCAGCAAACCAGAGGACCTTTCGGAGACCCAGTACTTC; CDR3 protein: CASKPEDLSETQYF
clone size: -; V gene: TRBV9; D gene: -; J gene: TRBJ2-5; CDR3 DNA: TGTGCCAGCAGCGTAGGGGGGGCCAACCAAGAGACCCAGTACTTC; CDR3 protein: CASSVGGANQETQYF
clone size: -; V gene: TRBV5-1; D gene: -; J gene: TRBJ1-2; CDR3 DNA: TGCGCCAGCAGCGGTAATAAGGATGGCTACACCTTC; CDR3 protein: CASSGNKDGYTF
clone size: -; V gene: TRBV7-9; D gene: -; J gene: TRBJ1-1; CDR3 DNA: TGTGCCAGCAGATTCCAAATCCAGACAGAAGGTGAAGCTTTCTTT; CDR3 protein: CASRFQIQTEGEAFF
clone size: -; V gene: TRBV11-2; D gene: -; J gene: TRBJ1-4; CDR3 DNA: TGTGCCAGCAGCTTCCTCCAGGGCCCGCAATATGAAAAACTGTTTTTT; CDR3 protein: CASSFLQGPQYEKLFF
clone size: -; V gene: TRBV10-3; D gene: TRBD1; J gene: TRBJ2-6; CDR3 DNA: TGTGCCATCATGGGGAAGGGGACAGACGTCCTCTCTGGGGCCAACGTCCTGACTTTC; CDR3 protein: CAIMGKGTDVLSGANVLTF
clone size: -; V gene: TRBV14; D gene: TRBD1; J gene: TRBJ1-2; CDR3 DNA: TGTGCCAGCAGCCAAGCCGGGACAGGGCTATATGGCTACACCTTC; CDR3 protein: CASSQAGTGLYGYTF
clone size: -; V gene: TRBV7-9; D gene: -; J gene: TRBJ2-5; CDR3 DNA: TGTGCCAGCAGTGTCGGCGGAGAGACCCAGTACTTC; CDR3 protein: CASSVGGETQYF
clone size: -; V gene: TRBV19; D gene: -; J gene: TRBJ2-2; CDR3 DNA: TGTGCCAGTAGATCCCGTTTGGGGAGGAGGGCGGAAAACACCGGGGAGCTGTTTTTT; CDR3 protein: CASRSRLGRRAENTGELFF
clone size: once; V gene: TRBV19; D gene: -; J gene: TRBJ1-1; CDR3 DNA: TGTGCCAGTGTAATACGGATTGAAGCTTTCTTT; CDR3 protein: CASVIRIEAFF
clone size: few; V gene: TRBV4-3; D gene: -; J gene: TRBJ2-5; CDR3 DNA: TGCGCCAGCAGCCTGGACAGCCAAGAGACCCAGTACTTC; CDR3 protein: CASSLDSQETQYF
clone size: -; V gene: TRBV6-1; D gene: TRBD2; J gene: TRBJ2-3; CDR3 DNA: TGTGCCAGCAGCGTCCGAGCGGGGAGCACAGATACGCAGTATTTT; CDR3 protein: CASSVRAGSTDTQYF
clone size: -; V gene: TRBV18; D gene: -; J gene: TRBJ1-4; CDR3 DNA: TGTGCCAGCTCACCTTCTGAAAAACTGTTTTTT; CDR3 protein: CASSPSEKLFF
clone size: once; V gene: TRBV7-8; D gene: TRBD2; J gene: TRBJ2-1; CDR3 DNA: TGTGCCTCGGGGCTAGCGGGGGCCGATGAGCAGTTCTTC; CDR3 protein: CASGLAGADEQFF
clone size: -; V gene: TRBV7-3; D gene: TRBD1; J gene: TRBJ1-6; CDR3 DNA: TGTGCCAGCAGCTTAAACCCAGGACAGGGGAATTCACCCCTCCACTTT; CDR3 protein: CASSLNPGQGNSPLHF